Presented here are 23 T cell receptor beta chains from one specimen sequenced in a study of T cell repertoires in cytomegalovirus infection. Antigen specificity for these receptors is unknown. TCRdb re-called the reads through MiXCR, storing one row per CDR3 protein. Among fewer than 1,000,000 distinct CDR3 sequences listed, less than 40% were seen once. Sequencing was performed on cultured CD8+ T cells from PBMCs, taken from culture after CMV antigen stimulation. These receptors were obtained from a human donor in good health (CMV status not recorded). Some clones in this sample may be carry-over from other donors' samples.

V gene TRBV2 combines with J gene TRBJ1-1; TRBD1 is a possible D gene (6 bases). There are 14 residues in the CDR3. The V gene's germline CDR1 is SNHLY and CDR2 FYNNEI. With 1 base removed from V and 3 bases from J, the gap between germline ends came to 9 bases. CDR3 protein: CASSEVGGDTEAFF. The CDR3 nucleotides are TGTGCCAGCAGTGAAGTAGGGGGGGACACTGAAGCTTTCTTT.

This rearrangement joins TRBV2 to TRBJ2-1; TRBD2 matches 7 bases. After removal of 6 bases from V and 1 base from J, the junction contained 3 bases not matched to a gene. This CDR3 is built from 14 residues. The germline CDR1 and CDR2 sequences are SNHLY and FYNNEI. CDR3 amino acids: CASRPGGSYNEQFF. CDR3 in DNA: TGTGCCAGCAGACCCGGGGGGTCCTACAATGAGCAGTTCTTC. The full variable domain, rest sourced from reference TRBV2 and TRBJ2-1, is EPEVTQTPSHQVTQMGQEVILRCVPISNHLYFYWYRQILGQKVEFLVSFYNNEISEKSEIFDDQFSVERPDGSNFTLKIRSTKLEDSAMYFCASRPGGSYNEQFFGPGTRLTVL.

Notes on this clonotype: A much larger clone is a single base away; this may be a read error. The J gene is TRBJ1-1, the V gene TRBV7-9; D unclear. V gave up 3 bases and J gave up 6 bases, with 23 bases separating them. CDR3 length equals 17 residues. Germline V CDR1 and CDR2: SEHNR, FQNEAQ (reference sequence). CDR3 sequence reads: CASSFDNIGFSLAEAFF. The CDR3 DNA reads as TGTGCCAGCAGCTTCGACAATATAGGGTTTTCTCTCGCTGAAGCTTTCTTT.

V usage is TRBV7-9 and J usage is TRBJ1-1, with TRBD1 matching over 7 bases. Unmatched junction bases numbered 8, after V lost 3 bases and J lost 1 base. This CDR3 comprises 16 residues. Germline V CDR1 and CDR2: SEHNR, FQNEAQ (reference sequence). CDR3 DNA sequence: TGTGCCAGCAGCTTTTCCCCGGGACAGACGAACACTGAAGCTTTCTTT. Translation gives CASSFSPGQTNTEAFF. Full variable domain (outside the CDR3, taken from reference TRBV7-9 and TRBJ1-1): DTGVSQNPRHKITKRGQNVTFRCDPISEHNRLYWYRQTLGQGPEFLTYFQNEAQLEKSRLLSDRFSAERPKGSFSTLEIQRTEQGDSAMYLCASSFSPGQTNTEAFFGQGTRLTVV.

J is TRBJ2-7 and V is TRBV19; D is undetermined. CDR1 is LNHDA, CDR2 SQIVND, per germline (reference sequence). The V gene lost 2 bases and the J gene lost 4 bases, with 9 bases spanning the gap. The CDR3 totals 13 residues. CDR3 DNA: TGTGCCAGTAGTATAACGGACGGATACGAGCAGTACTTC. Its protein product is CASSITDGYEQYF.

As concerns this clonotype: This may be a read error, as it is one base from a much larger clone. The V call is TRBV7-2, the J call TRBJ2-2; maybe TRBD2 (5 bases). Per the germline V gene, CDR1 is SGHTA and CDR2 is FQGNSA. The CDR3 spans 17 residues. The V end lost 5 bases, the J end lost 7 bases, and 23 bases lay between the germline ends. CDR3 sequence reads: CASSLIGSWGEDGELFF. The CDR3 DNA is TGTGCCAGCAGCCTAATAGGGTCGTGGGGAGAAGACGGGGAGCTGTTTTTT.

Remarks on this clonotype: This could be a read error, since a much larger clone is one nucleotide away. The CDR3 region is CATNPGGEDQPQHF. The CDR3 DNA reads as TGTGCCACCAACCCGGGGGGGGAGGATCAGCCCCAGCATTTT. The rearrangement uses TRBV7-6 and TRBJ1-5; D may be TRBD1 (5 bases). The CDR3 runs 14 residues. Between the trimmed V and J ends, which lost 10 bases and 5 bases, there was a span of 18 bases. CDR1 SGHVS and CDR2 FNYEAQ come from the germline V gene.

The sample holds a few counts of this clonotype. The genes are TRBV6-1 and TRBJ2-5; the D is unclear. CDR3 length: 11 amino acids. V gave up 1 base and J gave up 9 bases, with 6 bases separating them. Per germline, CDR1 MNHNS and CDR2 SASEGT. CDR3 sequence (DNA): TGTGCCAGCAGTGAAGGACCAGCCCAGTACTTC. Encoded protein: CASSEGPAQYF.

CDR3 amino acids: CASSLGGSASAGYTF. The CDR3, as DNA: TGCGCCAGCAGCCTCGGAGGGTCGGCCTCGGCGGGCTACACCTTC. J is TRBJ1-2 and V is TRBV4-1; unclear D gene. CDR1 is MGHRA and CDR2 is YSYEKL in the germline V gene. The CDR3 length is 15 residues. V lost 4 bases and J 8 bases, leaving 20 bases between the germline ends.

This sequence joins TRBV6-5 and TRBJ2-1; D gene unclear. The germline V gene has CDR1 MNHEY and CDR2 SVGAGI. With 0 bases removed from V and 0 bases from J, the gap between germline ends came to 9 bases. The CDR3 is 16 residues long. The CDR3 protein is CASSYSFTSSYNEQFF. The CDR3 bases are TGTGCCAGCAGTTACTCCTTCACGAGCTCCTACAATGAGCAGTTCTTC.

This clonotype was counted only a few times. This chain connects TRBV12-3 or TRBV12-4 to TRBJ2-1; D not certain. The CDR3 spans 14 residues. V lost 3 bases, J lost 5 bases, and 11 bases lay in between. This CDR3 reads CASSFRVRNNEQFF. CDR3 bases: TGTGCCAGCAGTTTTAGGGTAAGAAACAATGAGCAGTTCTTC.

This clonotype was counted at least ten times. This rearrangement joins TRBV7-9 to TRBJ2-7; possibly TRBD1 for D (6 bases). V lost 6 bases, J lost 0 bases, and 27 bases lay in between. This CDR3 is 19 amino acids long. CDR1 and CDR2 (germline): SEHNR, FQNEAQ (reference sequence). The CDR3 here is CASSQRTVSSGRPSYEQYF. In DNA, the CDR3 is TGTGCCAGCAGTCAACGGACAGTCTCGTCCGGTCGACCCTCCTACGAGCAGTACTTC.

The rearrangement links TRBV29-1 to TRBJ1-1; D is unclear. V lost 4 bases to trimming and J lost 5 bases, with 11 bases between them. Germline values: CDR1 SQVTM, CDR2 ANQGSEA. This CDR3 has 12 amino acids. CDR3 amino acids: CSVARRGTEAFF. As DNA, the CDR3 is TGCAGCGTTGCCCGACGCGGGACTGAAGCTTTCTTT.

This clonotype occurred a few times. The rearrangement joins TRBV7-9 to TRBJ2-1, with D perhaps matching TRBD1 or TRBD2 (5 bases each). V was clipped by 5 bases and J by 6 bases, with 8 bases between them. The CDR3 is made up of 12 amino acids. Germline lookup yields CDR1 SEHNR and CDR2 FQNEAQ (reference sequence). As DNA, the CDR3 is TGTGCCAGCAGCAAGGGGAGCAATGAGCAGTTCTTC. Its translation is CASSKGSNEQFF.

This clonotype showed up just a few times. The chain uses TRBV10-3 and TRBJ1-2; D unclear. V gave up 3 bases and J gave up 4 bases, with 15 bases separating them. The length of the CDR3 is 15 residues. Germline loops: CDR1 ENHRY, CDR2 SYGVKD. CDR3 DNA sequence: TGTGCCATCAGTGATCCAGAATGGACTACCTATGGCTACACCTTC. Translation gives CAISDPEWTTYGYTF.

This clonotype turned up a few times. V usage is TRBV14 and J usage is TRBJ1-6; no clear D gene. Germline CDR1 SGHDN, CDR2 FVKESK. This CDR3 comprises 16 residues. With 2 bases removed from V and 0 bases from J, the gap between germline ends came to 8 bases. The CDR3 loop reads CASSQTSSSYNSPLHF. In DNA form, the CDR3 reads TGTGCCAGCAGCCAAACATCAAGCTCCTATAATTCACCCCTCCACTTT.

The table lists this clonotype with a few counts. The CDR3 coding sequence is TGTGCCAGCAGCTTAGGAGTTGGGTTACAGGGCTTTGGAAACACCATATATTTT. It specifies CASSLGVGLQGFGNTIYF. V usage is TRBV7-8 and J usage is TRBJ1-3, with D possibly matching TRBD1 (6 bases). The CDR3 is 18 amino acids. Trimming took 1 base from V and 3 from J, leaving 19 bases between them. The germline gives CDR1 SGHVS, CDR2 FQNEAQ.

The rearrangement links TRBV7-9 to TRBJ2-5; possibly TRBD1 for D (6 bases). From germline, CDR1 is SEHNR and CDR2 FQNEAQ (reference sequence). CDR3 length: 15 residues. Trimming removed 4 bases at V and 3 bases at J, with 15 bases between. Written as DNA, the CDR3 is TGTGCCAGCAGCTCTATGAACAGGGTAGAAGAGACCCAGTACTTC. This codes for CASSSMNRVEETQYF. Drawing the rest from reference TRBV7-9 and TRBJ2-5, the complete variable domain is DTGVSQNPRHKITKRGQNVTFRCDPISEHNRLYWYRQTLGQGPEFLTYFQNEAQLEKSRLLSDRFSAERPKGSFSTLEIQRTEQGDSAMYLCASSSMNRVEETQYFGPGTRLLVL.

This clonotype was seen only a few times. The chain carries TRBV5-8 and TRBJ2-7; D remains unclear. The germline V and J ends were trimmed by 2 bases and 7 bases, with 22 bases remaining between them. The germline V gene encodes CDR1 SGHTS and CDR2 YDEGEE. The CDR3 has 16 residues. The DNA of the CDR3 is TGTGCCAGCAGCTTAATGGTAACAGAAAAGCTTAGGGAGCAGTACTTC. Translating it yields CASSLMVTEKLREQYF.

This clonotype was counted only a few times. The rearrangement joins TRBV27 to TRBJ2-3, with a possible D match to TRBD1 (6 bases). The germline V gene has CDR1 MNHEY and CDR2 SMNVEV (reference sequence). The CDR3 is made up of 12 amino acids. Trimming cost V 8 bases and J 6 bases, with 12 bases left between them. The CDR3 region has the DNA TGTGCCAGCGGCGAACAGGGTGATACGCAGTATTTT. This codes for CASGEQGDTQYF.

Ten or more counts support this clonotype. This CDR3 is CASSYLGRDTDTQYF. CDR3 coding DNA: TGTGCCAGCAGTTACCTCGGACGGGACACAGATACGCAGTATTTT. The chain couples TRBV6-2 or TRBV6-3 to TRBJ2-3; D is perhaps TRBD2 (5 bases). The germline V and J ends were trimmed by 2 bases and 2 bases, with 11 bases remaining between them. This CDR3 has 15 amino acids. CDR1 is MNHEY, CDR2 SVGEGT, per germline.

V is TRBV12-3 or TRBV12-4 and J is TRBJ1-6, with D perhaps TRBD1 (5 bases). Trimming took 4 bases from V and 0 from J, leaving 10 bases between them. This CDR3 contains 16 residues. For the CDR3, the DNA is TGTGCCAGCAGTTCTTTCGACAGCTCCTATAATTCACCCCTCCACTTT. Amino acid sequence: CASSSFDSSYNSPLHF.

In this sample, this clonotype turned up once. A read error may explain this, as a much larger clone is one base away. The CDR3 nucleotides read TGTGCCAGCAGCCCGACTGGCGGAGGGCAGACCCAGTACTTC. Translated: CASSPTGGGQTQYF. The chain couples TRBV7-2 to TRBJ2-5; tentatively, D is TRBD2 (6 bases). The CDR3 totals 14 residues. Trimming stripped 5 bases from V and 6 bases from J, with 16 bases between. Germline V gene data show CDR1 as SGHTA and CDR2 as FQGNSA.